Each of the 21 T cell receptor beta chains below was sequenced from the same sample in a study of T cell repertoires in ileal Crohn's disease. Sample time point: neoterminal ileum biopsy at postoperative endoscopy, about 6 months after surgery. Data came from immunoSEQ multiplex PCR; TCRdb stores just in-frame clones and leaves some out. The sample lists under 12,000 clones; 55% to 75% were seen once. What was sequenced was ileal tissue. All receptors derive from an adult with Crohn's disease.

The V and J genes are TRBV7-2 and TRBJ2-1, with D maybe TRBD2 (6 bases). The CDR3 has 14 residues. Trimming stripped 4 bases from V and 6 bases from J, with 13 bases between. The germline V gene encodes CDR1 SGHTA and CDR2 FQGNSA. The DNA for the CDR3 is TGTGCCAGCAGCTCGGCTCGGGAGAGCAATGAGCAGTTCTTC. It is translated as CASSSARESNEQFF.

The chain recombines TRBV28 with TRBJ1-3, with 7 bases that match TRBD1. CDR3 length: 15 amino acids. V lost 7 bases to trimming and J lost 2 bases; unmatched junction nucleotides: 8. Germline CDR1 MDHEN, CDR2 SYDVKM. CDR3 in DNA: TGTGCCAGCAAACAACAGGGGTTGACTGGAAACACCATATATTTT. It specifies CASKQQGLTGNTIYF.

This clone is termed medium-sized. The chain couples TRBV5-8 to TRBJ1-1, with D hard to call. CDR3 size: 15 residues. V lost 4 bases to trimming and J lost 1 base, with 14 bases between them. Germline CDR1 is SGHTS and CDR2 is YDEGEE. The CDR3 region has the DNA TGTGCCAGCAGCCCGCCGACTGGGAGGAACACTGAAGCTTTCTTT. Residues: CASSPPTGRNTEAFF. The full variable domain, completed using reference TRBV5-8 and TRBJ1-1, is EAGVTQSPTHLIKTRGQQATLRCSPISGHTSVYWYQQALGLGLQFLLWYDEGEERNRGNFPPRFSGRQFPNYSSELNVNALELEDSALYLCASSPPTGRNTEAFFGQGTRLTVV.

This chain joins TRBV21-1 and TRBJ1-2; TRBD1, the table's D call, lacks a check against the DNA. TRBV21-1 represents a pseudogene. CDR3 size: 15 residues. The CDR3 bases are TGTGCCAGCACCAAGGGGGTCCGGACAGGGAATGGCTACACCTTC. The encoded protein is CASTKGVRTGNGYTF.

This CDR3 is CASSVSGTGVSGANVLTF. Here the CDR3 DNA reads TGTGCCAGCAGCGTATCCGGGACAGGGGTTTCTGGGGCCAACGTCCTGACTTTC. The V gene is TRBV5-5, the J gene TRBJ2-6; 10 bases map to TRBD1. CDR3 length: 18 amino acids. Germline CDR1 is SGHKS and CDR2 is YYEKEE (reference sequence). V dropped 4 bases and J dropped 1; count of bases not matched to a gene: 8.

The chain combines TRBV5-4 with TRBJ2-2; D perhaps matches TRBD2 (6 bases). The germline gives CDR1 SGHNT, CDR2 YYREEE (reference sequence). Trimming left V 2 bases short and J 7 bases short, with 18 bases between. There are 16 residues in the CDR3. CDR3 residues: CASSFGRGLRGGELFF. The CDR3 DNA follows: TGTGCCAGCAGCTTCGGGCGGGGACTGAGGGGCGGGGAGCTGTTTTTT.

This chain joins TRBV2 and TRBJ2-7; 8 nucleotides line up with TRBD1. The CDR3 length is 15 residues. In germline, CDR1 is SNHLY, CDR2 FYNNEI. Unmatched junction bases numbered 6, after V lost 2 bases and J lost 3 bases. The CDR3 nucleotides read TGTGCCAGCAGTGAAACGGGGACAGGAATCTACGAGCAGTACTTC. Its translation is CASSETGTGIYEQYF.

Comments on this clone: Its ends do not fully match the called genes, so a read error is possible. Other nucleotide sequences from this sample produce the same CDR3. V usage is TRBV6-5 and J usage is TRBJ1-1, with D possibly being TRBD1 (6 bases). Germline V gene lookup returns CDR1 MNHEY and CDR2 SVGAGI. The CDR3 runs to 13 residues. In nucleotides, the CDR3 is TGTGCCAGCGCAGGGGATATGCGGACTGAGGCTTTCTTT. Amino acids: CASAGDMRTEAFF.

This chain connects TRBV6-1 to TRBJ2-3, with TRBD2 matching over 8 bases. The germline V gene encodes CDR1 MNHNS and CDR2 SASEGT. V lost 10 bases to trimming and J lost 4 bases; unmatched junction nucleotides: 7. The CDR3 is made up of 13 amino acids. CDR3 loop: CATSRGGADTQYF. In DNA form, the CDR3 reads TGTGCCACCTCCCGGGGGGGGGCAGATACGCAGTATTTT.

The V gene is TRBV5-4, the J gene TRBJ2-3; D remains unclear. This CDR3 is 15 amino acids long. Trimming pared 0 bases from V and 1 base from J, leaving 9 bases between. Germline CDR1 SGHNT, CDR2 YYREEE (reference sequence). The CDR3 DNA reads as TGTGCCAGCAGCTTGGCCGGTTTGGGCACAGATACGCAGTATTTT. As protein: CASSLAGLGTDTQYF.

A remark on this clone: Other DNA sequences in the same sample also yield this CDR3. The CDR3 here is CASSPQGAEPQHF. As DNA, the CDR3 is TGTGCCAGCTCACCACAGGGGGCTGAGCCCCAGCATTTT. The rearrangement uses TRBV18 and TRBJ1-5, with 7 bases lining up with TRBD1. This CDR3 has 13 residues. Germline values: CDR1 KGHSH, CDR2 LQKENI. J lost 8 bases, V lost 1 base, and 2 bases had no gene match.

The rearrangement links TRBV7-2 to TRBJ2-7; a possible D gene is TRBD2 (6 bases). Germline V gene lookup returns CDR1 SGHTA and CDR2 FQGNSA. The CDR3 has 15 amino acids. The V and J ends lost 4 bases and 0 bases respectively, with 13 bases between them. CDR3 DNA: TGTGCCAGCAGCTCCCGCGGGACGAGCTCCTACGAGCAGTACTTC. As protein: CASSSRGTSSYEQYF. Filled out from reference TRBV7-2 and TRBJ2-7, the complete variable domain reads GAGVSQSPSNKVTEKGKDVELRCDPISGHTALYWYRQSLGQGLEFLIYFQGNSAPDKSGLPSDRFSAERTGGSVSTLTIQRTQQEDSAVYLCASSSRGTSSYEQYFGPGTRLTVT.

The chain links TRBV6-5 to TRBJ1-5; D may be TRBD1 (5 bases). The CDR3 has 13 amino acids. The germline CDR1 and CDR2 sequences are MNHEY and SVGAGI. V gave up 6 bases and J gave up 7 bases, with 13 bases separating them. The CDR3 DNA follows: TGTGCCAGCAGCCGACAGTTAGGACAGCCCCAGCATTTT. This sequence encodes CASSRQLGQPQHF.

The chain links TRBV13 to TRBJ2-5; 7 bases agree with TRBD1. This CDR3 comprises 15 residues. J lost 5 bases, V lost 5 bases, and 11 bases had no gene match. Germline values: CDR1 PRHDT, CDR2 FYEKMQ (reference sequence). Written as DNA, the CDR3 is TGTGCCAGCAGCCCGTCACAGGGGCTGGGCGAGACCCAGTACTTC. Its translation is CASSPSQGLGETQYF.

This clone has more than one count but fewer than ten. V is TRBV6-1 and J is TRBJ2-6; D might be TRBD1 (6 bases). The germline V gene encodes CDR1 MNHNS and CDR2 SASEGT. This CDR3 contains 15 residues. The V gene lost 7 bases and the J gene lost 2 bases, with 12 bases spanning the gap. This chain's CDR3 is CASTLEGAGANVLTF. Here the CDR3 DNA reads TGTGCCAGCACCCTCGAGGGGGCTGGGGCCAACGTCCTGACTTTC.

Comment on this clone: This sample includes further DNA sequences coding for the same CDR3. The chain has TRBV2 and TRBJ2-1; TRBD1 agrees at 7 bases. CDR1 and CDR2 (germline): SNHLY, FYNNEI. The CDR3 is 14 amino acids. Unmatched junction bases numbered 3, after V lost 6 bases and J lost 1 base. The CDR3 loop reads CASSRDRSYNEQFF. The CDR3 DNA reads as TGTGCCAGCAGCCGGGACAGATCCTACAATGAGCAGTTCTTC.

This clone was detected once. The rearrangement uses TRBV27 and TRBJ2-7; TRBD1 might be the D (5 bases). Per germline, CDR1 MNHEY and CDR2 SMNVEV (reference sequence). Deletions cut 5 bases from V and 7 bases from J, with 15 bases between. The CDR3 is made up of 13 amino acids. The CDR3 region has the DNA TGTGCCAGCAGTGGGAAGGGGCGTGAAGAGCAGTACTTC. As protein: CASSGKGREEQYF.

This clone was counted a few times. This rearrangement joins TRBV4-1 to TRBJ1-1; D possibly corresponds to TRBD1 (5 bases). V was clipped by 4 bases and J by 0 bases, with 12 bases between them. This CDR3 spans 15 amino acids. Germline V CDR1 and CDR2: MGHRA, YSYEKL. Here the CDR3 reads CASSPEGRMNTEAFF. CDR3 bases: TGCGCCAGCAGCCCGGAGGGACGGATGAACACTGAAGCTTTCTTT.

The chain carries TRBV4-2 and TRBJ2-1, with TRBD2 identical over 7 bases. The CDR3 is made up of 15 amino acids. The V gene end was trimmed by 4 bases and the J gene end by 5 bases; junction bases not matched to a gene: 8. Germline-derived CDR1 and CDR2 are LGHNA and YNFKEQ. The CDR3 DNA sequence: TGTGCCAGCAGCCCAGAGCGGGACCCAAACAATGAGCAGTTCTTC. This codes for CASSPERDPNNEQFF.

For this clone: The sample carries other DNA sequences with the same CDR3. The chain employs TRBV29-1 and TRBJ2-1; 7 nucleotides align to TRBD1. The V gene's germline CDR1 is SQVTM and CDR2 ANQGSEA. Unmatched junction bases numbered 7, after V lost 7 bases and J lost 4 bases. This CDR3 comprises 13 residues. The CDR3 nucleotides read TGCAGCGCTCGACAGGGTGGGTACAATGAGCAGTTCTTC. Residues: CSARQGGYNEQFF.

The chain has TRBV27 and TRBJ2-7; 13 bases agree with TRBD2. Trimming at V came to 6 bases and at J to 3 bases, leaving 5 bases not matched to a gene. Germline V gives CDR1 MNHEY, CDR2 SMNVEV (reference sequence). The CDR3 runs to 15 residues. CDR3 residues: CASRAGLAGVYEQYF. The CDR3, as DNA: TGTGCCAGCAGGGCTGGACTAGCGGGAGTCTACGAGCAGTACTTC.